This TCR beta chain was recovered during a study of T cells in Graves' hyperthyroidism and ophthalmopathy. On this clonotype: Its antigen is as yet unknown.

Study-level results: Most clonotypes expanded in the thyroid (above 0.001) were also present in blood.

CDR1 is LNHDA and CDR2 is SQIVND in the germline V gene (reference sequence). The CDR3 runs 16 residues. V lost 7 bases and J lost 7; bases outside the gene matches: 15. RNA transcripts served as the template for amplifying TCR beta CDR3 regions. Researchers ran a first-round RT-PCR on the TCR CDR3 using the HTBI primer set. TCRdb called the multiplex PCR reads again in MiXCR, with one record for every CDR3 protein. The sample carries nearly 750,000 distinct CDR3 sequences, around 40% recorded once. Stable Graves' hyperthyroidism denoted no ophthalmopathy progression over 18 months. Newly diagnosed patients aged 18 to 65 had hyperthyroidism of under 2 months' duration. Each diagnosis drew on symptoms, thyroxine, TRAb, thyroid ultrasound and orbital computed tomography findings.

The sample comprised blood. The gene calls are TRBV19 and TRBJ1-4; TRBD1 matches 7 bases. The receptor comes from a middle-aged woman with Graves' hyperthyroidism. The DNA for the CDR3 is TGTGCCAGTACGGGAAGTAGTCGACAGGGCAGTGAAAAACTGTTTTTT. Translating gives CASTGSSRQGSEKLFF.